This T cell receptor (beta chain) is drawn from a study of PD-1 blockade in mismatch repair-deficient tumors. CDR1 is SGHAT and CDR2 is FQNNGV in the germline V gene. The ends lost 5 bases at V and 0 bases at J; junction bases unmatched: 4. The CDR3 spans 16 residues. Using immunoSEQ multiplex PCR, the repertoire was profiled, and TCRdb retains in-frame clones only, with some absent. This sample has approximately 79,000 clones; 80% to 90% occur once, and the top ten carry less than 6%. Every patient had mismatch repair deficiency by PCR or immunohistochemistry. This receptor was taken from an adult with mismatch repair-deficient cancer. The sample here was peripheral blood, taken 44 weeks after starting pembrolizumab. The V gene is TRBV11-2, the J gene TRBJ2-1, with TRBD2 matching over 10 bases. The DNA for the CDR3 is TGTGCCAGCAGCCCCTCTAGCGGGAGCTCCTACAATGAGCAGTTCTTC. Protein sequence: CASSPSSGSSYNEQFF.